The clone carrying this T cell receptor beta chain has at least ten counts. Its specificity is unknown. The data originate from a study of neurological immune-mediated disorders. Whole-study results and caveats: The study found no CDR3 amino acid sequences shared by expanded clones across subjects, suggesting private repertoires in all groups.

Volunteers from a blood bank in Maryland, USA, constituted the healthy controls. The sorted-subset TCR libraries were prepared using some 1 million CD4+ or CD8+ T cells as the starting material. The CDR3 covers 15 residues. Germline lookup yields CDR1 SEHNR and CDR2 FQNEAQ (reference sequence). V was shortened by 1 base and J by 8 bases, with 15 bases between the two germline ends. Sequencing of 15-18 subjects in each run yielded over 190 million TCR-beta sequences. MiXCR, run by TCRdb on the 5' RACE reads, gives a single entry per CDR3 protein. The table has about 22,000 distinct CDR3 sequences, approximately 6.6% seen once.

Sequenced: CD8+ T cells from blood. The source is a man between 18 and 29 years old in good health. V is TRBV7-9 and J is TRBJ1-5; possible D gene TRBD1, 5 bases. CDR3 DNA sequence: TGTGCCAGCAGCTTAGGGGGGAATCTACAGGAGCCCCAGCATTTT. Its protein is CASSLGGNLQEPQHF.